These 13 T cell receptor beta chains were sequenced from one sample in a study of beta chain features in type 1 diabetes. The isolated RNA, all of it, was reverse transcribed, so expressed TCRB transcripts were what got sequenced. Libraries were prepared by immunoSEQ multiplex PCR; TCRdb keeps only in-frame clonotypes and omits some of them. The sample has approximately 120,000 clones; 40% are singletons. The sample was stem cell memory CD4+ T cells from blood. The receptors shown here come from a woman between 18 and 30 years old in good health.

The chain links TRBV7-9 to TRBJ2-3, with a tentative D call TRBD2 (5 bases). Germline lookup yields CDR1 SEHNR and CDR2 FQNEAQ (reference sequence). The CDR3 spans 15 residues. Trimming took 6 bases from V and 4 from J, leaving 17 bases between them. CDR3 sequence reads: CASRLESLASDTQYF. The CDR3 DNA reads as TGTGCCAGCAGATTGGAGAGCCTAGCCTCAGATACGCAGTATTTT.

This clone showed up just a few times. The chain uses TRBV7-9 and TRBJ2-6; perhaps TRBD1 as D (5 bases). The germline gives CDR1 SEHNR, CDR2 FQNEAQ (reference sequence). The length of the CDR3 is 16 residues. V dropped 5 bases and J dropped 2 bases, with 13 bases sitting between them. The CDR3 spells CASSQDRSAGANVLTF. For the CDR3, the DNA is TGTGCCAGCAGCCAAGACAGATCCGCTGGGGCCAACGTCCTGACTTTC.

In this sample, this clone turned up a few times. This sequence joins TRBV7-2 and TRBJ1-4; 9 bases are shared with TRBD1. This CDR3 is built from 15 residues. CDR1 SGHTA and CDR2 FQGNSA come from the germline V gene. V was pared by 4 bases and J by 2 bases, with 2 bases of the junction left unmatched. The CDR3 DNA reads TGTGCCAGCAGCTCAACAGGGGGCACTAATGAAAAACTGTTTTTT. Residues: CASSSTGGTNEKLFF.

Only a few counts were recorded for this clone. V usage is TRBV9 and J usage is TRBJ2-6, with a possible D match to TRBD2 (5 bases). Trimming cost V 0 bases and J 0 bases, with 7 bases left between them. CDR1 is SGDLS and CDR2 is YYNGEE in the germline V gene. The CDR3 has 16 residues. CDR3 DNA: TGTGCCAGCAGCGTAGGTGGGAGCTCTGGGGCCAACGTCCTGACTTTC. Its protein is CASSVGGSSGANVLTF.

A few counts support this clone. The V and J genes are TRBV28 and TRBJ2-1; perhaps TRBD2 as D (5 bases). The V end lost 11 bases, the J end lost 8 bases, and 13 bases lay between the germline ends. The CDR3 covers 11 residues. Germline CDR1 and CDR2: MDHEN and SYDVKM. CDR3 bases: TGTGCCGTAGAGTCGGGATATGAGCAGTTCTTC. This codes for CAVESGYEQFF.

This clone was observed once. The chain uses TRBV28 and TRBJ2-4; 12 bases agree with TRBD2. Germline CDR1 MDHEN, CDR2 SYDVKM. V was pared by 5 bases and J by 2 bases, with 4 bases of the junction left unmatched. CDR3 length: 16 amino acids. Written as DNA, the CDR3 is TGTGCCAGCAGTCCAGGACTAGCGGGAACCAAAAACATTCAGTACTTC. Translated: CASSPGLAGTKNIQYF. The whole variable domain, filled in from reference TRBV28 and TRBJ2-4, reads DVKVTQSSRYLVKRTGEKVFLECVQDMDHENMFWYRQDPGLGLRLIYFSYDVKMKEKGDIPEGYSVSREKKERFSLILESASTNQTSMYLCASSPGLAGTKNIQYFGAGTRLSVL.

The J gene is TRBJ2-7, the V gene TRBV5-1; D not certain. The CDR3 extends over 11 amino acids. Trimming pared 5 bases from V and 3 bases from J, leaving 6 bases between. In germline, CDR1 is SGHRS, CDR2 YFSETQ. The DNA of the CDR3 is TGCGCCAGCAGAGAACTCTACGAGCAGTACTTC. Amino acids: CASRELYEQYF.

The chain is built from TRBV7-2 and TRBJ2-2, with 10 bases that match TRBD2. Losses at the gene ends were 2 bases for V and 1 base for J; bases not matched to a gene: 1. CDR3 length: 16 residues. Germline V lookup: CDR1 SGHTA, CDR2 FQGNSA. The CDR3 bases are TGTGCCAGCAGCTTACGACTAGCGGGGAACACCGGGGAGCTGTTTTTT. It codes for CASSLRLAGNTGELFF.

This clone came up a few times. The rearrangement uses TRBV28 and TRBJ2-3, with D uncertain. CDR1 MDHEN and CDR2 SYDVKM come from the germline V gene. The CDR3 runs 14 residues. Trimming pared 2 bases from V and 9 bases from J, leaving 15 bases between. CDR3 protein: CASSLASPSKTQYF. CDR3 coding DNA: TGTGCCAGCAGTTTAGCGTCTCCCTCAAAGACGCAGTATTTT. The variable domain in full, completed from reference TRBV28 and TRBJ2-3, reads DVKVTQSSRYLVKRTGEKVFLECVQDMDHENMFWYRQDPGLGLRLIYFSYDVKMKEKGDIPEGYSVSREKKERFSLILESASTNQTSMYLCASSLASPSKTQYFGPGTRLTVL.

The gene calls are TRBV27 and TRBJ1-2, with TRBD1 as a possible D gene (5 bases). Per the germline V gene, CDR1 is MNHEY and CDR2 is SMNVEV (reference sequence). Deletions cut 3 bases from V and 2 bases from J, with 7 bases between. The CDR3 sequence is 13 residues long. The CDR3 sequence: CASSFTGNYGYTF. The CDR3 nucleotides are TGTGCCAGCAGTTTCACAGGCAACTATGGCTACACCTTC.

The J gene is TRBJ2-7, the V gene TRBV4-1; D gene unclear. The CDR3 is 15 amino acids. Trimming took 1 base from V and 0 from J, leaving 10 bases between them. In germline, CDR1 is MGHRA, CDR2 YSYEKL. Written as DNA, the CDR3 is TGCGCCAGCAGCCAAGGAGGCGTCTTCTCCTACGAGCAGTACTTC. Protein: CASSQGGVFSYEQYF.

The chain employs TRBV5-1 and TRBJ2-1; D unresolved. The CDR3 is made up of 15 amino acids. V was pared by 0 bases and J by 0 bases, with 7 bases between. The V gene's germline CDR1 is SGHRS and CDR2 YFSETQ. CDR3 residues: CASSLGSISYNEQFF. Written as DNA, the CDR3 is TGCGCCAGCAGCTTGGGTAGTATCTCCTACAATGAGCAGTTCTTC.

The rearrangement uses TRBV18 and TRBJ2-2; TRBD2 matches at 9 bases. This CDR3 contains 17 residues. Germline V gene lookup returns CDR1 KGHSH and CDR2 LQKENI. J lost 6 bases, V lost 2 bases, and 10 bases had no gene match. The CDR3 DNA follows: TGTGCCAGCTCACCATCTTTAGCGGGAGTCCCCCCCGGGGAGCTGTTTTTT. Residues: CASSPSLAGVPPGELFF.